Given below is one T cell receptor (beta chain) in context. Its antigen remains unknown. The source of the sample is a study of glioma-infiltrating T cells after dendritic cell vaccination. Study-level information: The vaccine used monocyte-derived dendritic cells pulsed overnight with autologous tumor lysate. Study observations and caveats: Longer survival after dendritic cell vaccination followed higher pretreatment TIL content.

Assay used: immunoSEQ multiplex PCR; TCRdb lists only in-frame clones, some missing. Of tens of thousands of clones in the sample, about 80% were seen once. The germline V gene has CDR1 WNHNN and CDR2 SYGVQD (reference sequence). This CDR3 is 13 amino acids long. With 3 bases clipped from V and 8 bases from J, the junction kept 4 bases outside the gene matches. The V and J genes are TRBV10-1 and TRBJ1-2, with 9 nucleotides matching TRBD1. The sample was blood, taken before dendritic cell vaccination. The receptor was derived from a human donor with glioblastoma. The CDR3 loop is CASSEGTGNGYTF. The CDR3, as DNA: TGCGCCAGCAGTGAAGGGACAGGGAACGGCTACACCTTC.